This T cell receptor (beta chain) was sequenced in a study of T cells in Graves' hyperthyroidism and ophthalmopathy (dated by TCRdb to the late 2010s). Regarding the complete study: Peripheral blood samples were taken at initial diagnosis, before any treatment was given. The 90 or so discovery patients were randomly split 7:3 into training and test sets. A discovery cohort of approximately 100 patients, about 44 with Graves' ophthalmopathy and approximately 57 with stable Graves' hyperthyroidism, was used to find distinguishing TCR V-J signatures. An independent validation cohort of under 20 hyperthyroidism patients and about 16 patients who later progressed to ophthalmopathy tested prospective prediction of ophthalmopathy. Following sampling, methimazole starting at 30 mg daily was given to hyperthyroidism patients, and high-dose intravenous methylprednisolone was given to ophthalmopathy patients. The paper describes TCR Vbeta CDR3 sequencing of about 140 peripheral blood samples, made up of roughly 40 ophthalmopathy patients, around 78 hyperthyroidism patients and roughly 17 progressor patients. In several Graves' hyperthyroidism patients, the study also compared T-cell repertoires from thyroid tissue with T-cell repertoires from blood. The paper as a whole reports these results and caveats: A model built on a 13 V-J signature distinguished ophthalmopathy from stable hyperthyroidism, reaching roughly 88% sensitivity and under 84% specificity in cross-validation and 80%/75% in testing. Sample size was not statistically predetermined, and blinding of investigators to group allocation was not performed. In validation, the model predicted progression to ophthalmopathy a median of about 6.8 months before onset, with about 71% sensitivity and 72.22% specificity. Blood samples also contained most of the expanded thyroid clonotypes (frequency above 0.001), which suggests that blood repertoires may reflect thyroid immune responses.

The TCR beta CDR3 regions were amplified from the RNA transcripts. A first-round RT-PCR of the TCR CDR3 used the HTBI primer set with the Qiagen OneStep RT-PCR kit. Libraries were constructed in a second round of multiplex PCR, after which size selection and purification were performed. The libraries were sequenced on an Illumina HiSeq2000 using paired-end 100 bp reads. The paper's data handling went like this. Raw data were processed with SOAPnuke, discarding reads with adapters, uncalled bases, mean Phred below 15, or no exact constant-primer or identifier match. High-quality paired reads were merged using COPE v1.2.5, and each unique nucleotide sequence was defined as a clonotype. MiTCR v1.1 was used to align clonotypes to the IMGT TRBV, TRBD and TRBJ reference segments. The analysis included only V-J combinations with a frequency above 0.0001, which together covered about 99% of the repertoires. A TCS score was defined as the ratio of F50 (clonal expansion) to E x V (chaos), with BLOSUM62-based TCRdist applied between CDR3 peptides within each V-J. Welch's t-statistics and random forest reduced 500 to 550 V-J features to 13, which were used in a naive Bayes classifier (R e1071). TCRdb reanalyzed the raw reads on its own, using fastp at Q25 for trimming and MiXCR for clone calling, and kept in-frame beta chains. One record per CDR3 amino acid sequence lists the most common genes and DNA. The V and J calls follow TCRdb's processing rather than the paper's. Here the sample has about 400,000 distinct CDR3 sequences; roughly 15% occur a single time. The ten largest account for approximately 19% of the sample.

This clonotype was picked up many times. Its antigen remains undetermined. No qualities accompany the bases; no much larger clone lies one base away. Ophthalmopathy patients had moderately to severely active disease, with a Clinical Activity Score of 3 or more, a NOSPECS grade of 4 or more, and a disease duration of less than 3 months. The study excluded patients with uncontrolled infections, other autoimmune diseases, pregnancy or lactation. Clinical symptoms, serum thyroxine and TRAb, thyroid ultrasound, and orbital computed tomography formed the basis for the diagnoses. Ficoll-Paque density gradient centrifugation was used to isolate PBMCs from around 10 ml of fresh peripheral blood. Total RNA was extracted with Trizol reagent, and quality was checked on an Agilent 2100 Bioanalyzer. The CDR3 measures 14 amino acids from cysteine to phenylalanine. The CDR3 DNA has 42 bases and is translated from base 1. From a lookup of the germline V gene, CDR1 and CDR2 are SGHRS and YFSETQ. Between the V and J ends, shortened by 1 base and 0 bases respectively, the junction contains 8 bases.

Sequenced material: blood. The clonotype comes from a woman aged 60-75 years with Graves' ophthalmopathy. This sequence uses TRBV5-1 and TRBJ2-7; the D gene is possibly TRBD1, with 5 bases matching. The CDR3 reads CASSLLDNSYEQYF. The DNA sequence is given as TGCGCCAGCAGCTTGCTGGACAACTCCTACGAGCAGTACTTC.